The sequence of this T cell receptor (beta chain) was determined in a study of control samples from healthy donors and cancer patients. Only in-frame clones appear in the TCRdb table, and some are missing; sequencing was by immunoSEQ multiplex PCR. The sample holds 150,000 to 200,000 clones, 80% to 90% seen once. The CDR3 extends over 14 amino acids. After removal of 3 bases from V and 4 bases from J, the junction contained 3 bases not matched to a gene. Looked up from germline, CDR1 is SGHDT and CDR2 is YYEEEE. The chain couples TRBV5-6 to TRBJ2-7, with 11 bases fitting TRBD1. The sample comprised blood. The receptor's source is a young man in good health. Here the CDR3 reads CASSSGTGGYEQYF. The CDR3 nucleotides are TGTGCCAGCAGCTCCGGGACAGGGGGTTACGAGCAGTACTTC.